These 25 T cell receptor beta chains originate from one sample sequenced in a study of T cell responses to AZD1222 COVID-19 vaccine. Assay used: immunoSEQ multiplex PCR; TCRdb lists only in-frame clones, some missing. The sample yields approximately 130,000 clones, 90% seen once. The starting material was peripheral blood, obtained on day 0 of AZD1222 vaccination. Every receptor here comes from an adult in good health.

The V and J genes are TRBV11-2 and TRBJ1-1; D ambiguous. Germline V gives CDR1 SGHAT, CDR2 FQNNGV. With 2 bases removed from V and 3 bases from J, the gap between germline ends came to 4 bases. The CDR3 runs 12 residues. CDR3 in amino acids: CASSLSDTEAFF. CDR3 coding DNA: TGTGCCAGCAGCTTATCAGACACTGAAGCTTTCTTT.

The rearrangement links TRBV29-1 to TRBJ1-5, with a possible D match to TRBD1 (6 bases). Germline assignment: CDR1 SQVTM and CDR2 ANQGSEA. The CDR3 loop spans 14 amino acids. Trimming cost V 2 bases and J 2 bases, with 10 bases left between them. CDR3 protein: CSVELPGGNQPQHF. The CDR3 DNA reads TGCAGCGTTGAATTACCAGGGGGCAATCAGCCCCAGCATTTT.

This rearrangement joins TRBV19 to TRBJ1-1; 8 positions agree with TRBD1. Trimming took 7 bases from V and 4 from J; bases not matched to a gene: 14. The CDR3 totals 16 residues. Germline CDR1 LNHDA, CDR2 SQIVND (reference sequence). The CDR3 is CASKIQGARGGTEAFF. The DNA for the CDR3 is TGTGCCAGTAAAATCCAGGGGGCGCGAGGCGGCACTGAAGCTTTCTTT.

CDR3 protein: CASSWVGTGTEQYF. CDR3 nucleotide sequence: TGTGCCAGCAGCTGGGTTGGGACAGGGACCGAGCAGTACTTC. The chain uses TRBV5-5 and TRBJ2-7, with 9 bases fitting TRBD1. This CDR3 has 14 amino acids. J lost 6 bases, V lost 3 bases, and 7 bases had no gene match. Looked up from germline, CDR1 is SGHKS and CDR2 is YYEKEE (reference sequence).

Written as DNA, the CDR3 is TGCGCCAGCAGCCAAGGCTATAGGACTAGCGGCCCATCCGGAGAGCAGTTCTTC. Amino acids: CASSQGYRTSGPSGEQFF. The chain employs TRBV4-3 and TRBJ2-1, with 10 positions matching TRBD2. Trimming took 1 base from V and 10 from J; bases not matched to a gene: 16. The CDR3 sequence is 18 residues long. Germline V gene data show CDR1 as LGHNA and CDR2 as YSLEER.

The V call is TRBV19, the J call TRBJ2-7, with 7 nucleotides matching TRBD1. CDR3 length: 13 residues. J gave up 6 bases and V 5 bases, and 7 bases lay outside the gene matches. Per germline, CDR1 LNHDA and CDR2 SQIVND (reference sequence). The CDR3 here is CASSLMTGSEQYF. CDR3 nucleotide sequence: TGTGCCAGTAGTCTTATGACAGGGTCCGAGCAGTACTTC. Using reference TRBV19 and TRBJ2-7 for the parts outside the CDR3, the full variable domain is DGGITQSPKYLFRKEGQNVTLSCEQNLNHDAMYWYRQDPGQGLRLIYYSQIVNDFQKGDIAEGYSVSREKKESFPLTVTSAQKNPTAFYLCASSLMTGSEQYFGPGTRLTVT.

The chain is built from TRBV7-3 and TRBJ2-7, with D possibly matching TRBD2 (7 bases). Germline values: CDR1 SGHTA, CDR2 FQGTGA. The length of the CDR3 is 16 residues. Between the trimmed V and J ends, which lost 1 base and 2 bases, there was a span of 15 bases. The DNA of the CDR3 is TGTGCCAGCAGCTTAAATTCGGGCGGGGGCGCCTACGAGCAGTACTTC. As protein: CASSLNSGGGAYEQYF.

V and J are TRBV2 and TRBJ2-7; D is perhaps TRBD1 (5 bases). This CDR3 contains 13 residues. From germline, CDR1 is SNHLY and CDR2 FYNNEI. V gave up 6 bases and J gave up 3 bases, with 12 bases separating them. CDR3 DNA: TGTGCCAGCAGGAACAGGAGAAACTACGAGCAGTACTTC. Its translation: CASRNRRNYEQYF. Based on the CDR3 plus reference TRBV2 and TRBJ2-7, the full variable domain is EPEVTQTPSHQVTQMGQEVILRCVPISNHLYFYWYRQILGQKVEFLVSFYNNEISEKSEIFDDQFSVERPDGSNFTLKIRSTKLEDSAMYFCASRNRRNYEQYFGPGTRLTVT.

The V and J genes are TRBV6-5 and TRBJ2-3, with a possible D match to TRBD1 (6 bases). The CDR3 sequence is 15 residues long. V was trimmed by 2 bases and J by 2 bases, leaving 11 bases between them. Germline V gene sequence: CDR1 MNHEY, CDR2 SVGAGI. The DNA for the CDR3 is TGTGCCAGCAGTTACAGGGGGAGCTACACAGATACGCAGTATTTT. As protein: CASSYRGSYTDTQYF.

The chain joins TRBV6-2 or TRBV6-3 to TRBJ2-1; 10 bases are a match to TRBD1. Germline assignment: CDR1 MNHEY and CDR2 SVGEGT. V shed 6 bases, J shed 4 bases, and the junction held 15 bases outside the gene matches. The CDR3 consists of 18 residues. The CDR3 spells CASSLGQGVPRDYNEQFF. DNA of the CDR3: TGTGCCAGCAGCCTTGGACAGGGGGTCCCTCGGGATTACAATGAGCAGTTCTTC.

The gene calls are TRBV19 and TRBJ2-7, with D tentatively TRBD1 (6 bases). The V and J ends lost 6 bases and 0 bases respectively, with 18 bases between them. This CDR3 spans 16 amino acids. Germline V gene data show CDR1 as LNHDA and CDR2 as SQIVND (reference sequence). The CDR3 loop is CASRPTYRASSYEQYF. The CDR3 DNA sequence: TGTGCCAGTAGGCCTACCTACAGGGCTTCCTCCTACGAGCAGTACTTC.

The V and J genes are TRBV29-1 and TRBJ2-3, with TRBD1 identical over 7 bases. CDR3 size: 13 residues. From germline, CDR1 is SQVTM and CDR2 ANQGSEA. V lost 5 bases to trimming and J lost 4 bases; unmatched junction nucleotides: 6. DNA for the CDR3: TGCAGCGTTTGGGACAGTGGGGCAGATACGCAGTATTTT. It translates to CSVWDSGADTQYF.

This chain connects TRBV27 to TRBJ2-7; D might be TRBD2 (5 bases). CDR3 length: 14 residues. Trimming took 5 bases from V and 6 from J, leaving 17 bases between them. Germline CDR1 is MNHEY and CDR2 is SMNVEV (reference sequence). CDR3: CASSGVDSDSEQYF. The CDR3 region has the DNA TGTGCCAGCAGTGGGGTGGATAGCGATAGCGAGCAGTACTTC.

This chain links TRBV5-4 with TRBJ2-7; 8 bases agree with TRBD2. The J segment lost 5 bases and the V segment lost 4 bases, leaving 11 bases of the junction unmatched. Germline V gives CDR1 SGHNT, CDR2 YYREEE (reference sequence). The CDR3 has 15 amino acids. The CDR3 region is CASSPLPAGANEQYF. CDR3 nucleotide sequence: TGTGCCAGCAGCCCCCTCCCAGCGGGAGCGAACGAGCAGTACTTC.

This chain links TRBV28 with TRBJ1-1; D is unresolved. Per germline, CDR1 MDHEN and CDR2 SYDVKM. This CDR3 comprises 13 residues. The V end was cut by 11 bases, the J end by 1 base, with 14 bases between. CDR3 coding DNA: TGTGCCTTTGCCTCAAAGAGGAACACTGAAGCTTTCTTT. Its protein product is CAFASKRNTEAFF. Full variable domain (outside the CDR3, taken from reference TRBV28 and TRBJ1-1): DVKVTQSSRYLVKRTGEKVFLECVQDMDHENMFWYRQDPGLGLRLIYFSYDVKMKEKGDIPEGYSVSREKKERFSLILESASTNQTSMYLCAFASKRNTEAFFGQGTRLTVV.

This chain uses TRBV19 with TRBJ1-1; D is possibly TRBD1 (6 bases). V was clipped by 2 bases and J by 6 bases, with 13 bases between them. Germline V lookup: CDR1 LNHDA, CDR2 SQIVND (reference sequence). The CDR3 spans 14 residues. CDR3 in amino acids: CASSILSGGAEAFF. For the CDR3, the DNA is TGTGCCAGTAGTATATTAAGTGGGGGCGCTGAAGCTTTCTTT.

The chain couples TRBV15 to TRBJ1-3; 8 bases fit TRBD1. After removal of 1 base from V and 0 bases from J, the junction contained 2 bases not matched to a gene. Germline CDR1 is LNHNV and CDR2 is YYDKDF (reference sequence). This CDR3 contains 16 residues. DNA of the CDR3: TGTGCCACCAGCAGAGGGGGGACAGGCTCTGGAAACACCATATATTTT. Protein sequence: CATSRGGTGSGNTIYF.

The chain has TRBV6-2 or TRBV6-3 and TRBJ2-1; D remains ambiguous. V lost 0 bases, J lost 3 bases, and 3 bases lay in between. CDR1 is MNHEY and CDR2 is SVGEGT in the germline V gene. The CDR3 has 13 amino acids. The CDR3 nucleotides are TGTGCCAGCAGTTACTCGGACTACAATGAGCAGTTCTTC. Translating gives CASSYSDYNEQFF.

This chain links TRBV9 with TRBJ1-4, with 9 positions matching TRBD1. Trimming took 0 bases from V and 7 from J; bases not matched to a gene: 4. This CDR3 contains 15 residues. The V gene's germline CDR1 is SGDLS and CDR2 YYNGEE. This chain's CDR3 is CASSVGQGVSEKLFF. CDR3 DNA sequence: TGTGCCAGCAGCGTAGGACAGGGGGTTAGTGAAAAACTGTTTTTT.

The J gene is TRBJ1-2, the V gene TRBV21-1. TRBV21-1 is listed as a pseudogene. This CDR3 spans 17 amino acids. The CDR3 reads CASSKGIIPGRPYGYTF. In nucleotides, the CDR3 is TGTGCCAGCAGCAAAGGAATAATTCCGGGACGCCCCTATGGCTACACCTTC.

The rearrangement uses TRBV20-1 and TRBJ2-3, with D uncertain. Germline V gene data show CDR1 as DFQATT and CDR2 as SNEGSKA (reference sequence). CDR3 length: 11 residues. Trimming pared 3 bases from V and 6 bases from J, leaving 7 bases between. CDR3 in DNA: TGCAGTGCTAGCTTCGTGGATACGCAGTATTTT. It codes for CSASFVDTQYF.

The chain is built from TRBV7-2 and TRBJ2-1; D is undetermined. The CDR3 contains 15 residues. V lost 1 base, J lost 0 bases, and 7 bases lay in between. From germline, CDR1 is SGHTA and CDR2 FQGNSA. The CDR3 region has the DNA TGTGCCAGCAGCTTAGGATCCCGCTCCTACAATGAGCAGTTCTTC. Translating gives CASSLGSRSYNEQFF.

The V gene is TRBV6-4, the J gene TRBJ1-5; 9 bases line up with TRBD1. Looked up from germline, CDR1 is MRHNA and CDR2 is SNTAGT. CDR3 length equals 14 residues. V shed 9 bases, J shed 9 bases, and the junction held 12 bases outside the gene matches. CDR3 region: CASGWDREDGPQHF. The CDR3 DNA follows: TGTGCCAGTGGATGGGACAGGGAAGATGGGCCCCAGCATTTT.

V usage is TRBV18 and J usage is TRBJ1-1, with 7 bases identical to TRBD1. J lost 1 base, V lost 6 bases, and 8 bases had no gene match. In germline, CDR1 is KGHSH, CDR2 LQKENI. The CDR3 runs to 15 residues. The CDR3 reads CASSTGLVGNTEAFF. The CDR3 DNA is TGTGCCAGCTCGACAGGGCTAGTCGGGAACACTGAAGCTTTCTTT.

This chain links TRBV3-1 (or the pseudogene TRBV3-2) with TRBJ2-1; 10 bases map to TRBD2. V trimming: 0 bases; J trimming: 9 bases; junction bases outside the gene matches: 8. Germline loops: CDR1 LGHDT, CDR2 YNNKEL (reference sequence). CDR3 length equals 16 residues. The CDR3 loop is CASSQDALAGDGEQFF. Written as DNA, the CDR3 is TGTGCCAGCAGCCAAGATGCCCTAGCGGGAGATGGTGAGCAGTTCTTC.